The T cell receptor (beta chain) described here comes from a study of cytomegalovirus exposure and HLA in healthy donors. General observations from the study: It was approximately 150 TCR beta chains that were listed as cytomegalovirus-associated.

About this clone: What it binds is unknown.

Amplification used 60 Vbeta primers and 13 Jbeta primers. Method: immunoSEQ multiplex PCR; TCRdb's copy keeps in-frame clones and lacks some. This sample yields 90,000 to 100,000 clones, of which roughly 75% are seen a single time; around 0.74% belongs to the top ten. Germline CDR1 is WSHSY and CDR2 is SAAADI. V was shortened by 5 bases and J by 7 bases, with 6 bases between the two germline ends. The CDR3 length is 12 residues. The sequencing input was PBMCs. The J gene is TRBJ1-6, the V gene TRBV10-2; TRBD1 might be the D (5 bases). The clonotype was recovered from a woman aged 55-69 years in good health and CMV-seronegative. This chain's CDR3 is CASSRQNSPLHF. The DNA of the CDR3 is TGCGCCAGCAGTAGACAGAATTCACCCCTCCACTTT.